This section outlines one T cell receptor beta chain sequence together with its context. The antigen is unknown. The data were taken from a study of T cell responses to AZD1222 COVID-19 vaccine. Across the study: Second doses that came at about 4 or about 12 weeks were put together. Regarding the study as a whole: Spike-spanning, vaccine-associated CD4 TCRs were dominant at 160-218 and 743-854. Only after the peak T cell response were repertoires sampled. In a largely white British group with more females than males, clonal diversity was possibly underestimated.

Measured with immunoSEQ multiplex PCR; TCRdb has only the in-frame clones, and not every one. The repertoire holds fewer than 250,000 clones, with roughly 92% as singletons. The germline V and J ends were trimmed by 3 bases and 4 bases, with 9 bases remaining between them. This CDR3 region has 13 residues. CDR1 and CDR2 (germline): MDHEN, SYDVKM. The source of this sequence is an adult in good health. Sample: peripheral blood, taken on day 0 of AZD1222 vaccination. The chain joins TRBV28 to TRBJ1-2; D possibly corresponds to TRBD1 (6 bases). This chain's CDR3 is CASSLGHSYGYTF. The CDR3 bases are TGTGCCAGCAGTTTGGGACATAGCTATGGCTACACCTTC.